Sequencing of this T cell receptor beta chain was carried out in a study of spatial heterogeneity in lung cancer. Findings and limits, study-wide: How many expanded intratumoral alpha and beta TCRs were present tracked the tumor mutation count, which was a count of nonsynonymous mutations.

This clonotype is termed medium-sized. Its antigen remains unidentified. One entry per CDR3 protein results from TCRdb running MiXCR on the 5' RACE reads. The sample lists about 2,600 distinct CDR3 sequences; less than 10% were seen once. CDR1 and CDR2 (germline): MNHEY, SMNVEV (reference sequence). Between the trimmed V and J ends, which lost 3 bases and 9 bases, there was a span of 12 bases. The CDR3 totals 13 residues. Time point in this sample: sample taken at primary tumor resection. Material: lung tumor tissue, obtained at surgery. This receptor was obtained from a male donor with early-stage non-small cell lung cancer. The gene calls are TRBV27 and TRBJ2-1; D is uncertain. Written as DNA, the CDR3 is TGTGCCAGCAGTTTGACGCGGAGTGGTGAGCAGTTCTTC. Residues: CASSLTRSGEQFF.